These T cell receptor beta chains were read from a single sample in a study of early T cells in non-severe SARS-CoV-2 infection. TCRdb re-called the 5' RACE reads with MiXCR, one entry per CDR3 protein. The sample consists of fewer than 65,000 distinct CDR3 sequences, around 10% of them appearing once. This specimen was whole blood, taken at baseline. These receptors originate from an adult who was a healthcare worker with PCR-confirmed SARS-CoV-2 infection or an uninfected control (not recorded which). CDR3s leave out the opening cysteine and the closing phenylalanine or tryptophan. Clone size is not always given. Where it is, it says once, few, many or a class for expanded clones.

>TRBV5-1|-
ASSTTGGGEQY
>TRBV18|few
ASSPLLAVGYGYT
>TRBV5-1|few
ASGAGLYQETQY
>TRBV5-4|-
ASRMQSGGSSPLH
>TRBV20-1|-
SAKPDGSTYEQY
>TRBV4-1|-
ASSQGRAGNTGELF
>TRBV7-9|-
ASPEGADGELF
>TRBV29-1|few
AGPIGTDTQY
>TRBV27|-
ASSPTGGSYEQY
>TRBV6-1|many
ASSEALTVLNTEAF
>TRBV7-3|medium-sized
ASSFRAGDEQY
>TRBV7-9|many
ASSWADSSTDTQY
>TRBV6-5|few
ASSFRGRSYEQY
>TRBV7-6|many
ASSLVYAPDTQY
>TRBV20-1|few
SARDLSLGNTEAF
>TRBV5-1|few
ASSGLSTDTQY
>TRBV5-4|few
ASSVRLAGGPDTQY
>TRBV5-1|-
ASTLGGKDTQY
>TRBV6-6|-
ASKGAGLAGDTQY
>TRBV2|-
ASRAQRDRAYEQY
>TRBV3-1|few
ASSQPGTMNTEAF
>TRBV11-2|few
ASSIGQGSSPLH
>TRBV5-6|few
ASSQRTWKNSPLH
>TRBV6-6|-
ASSYKGWDEQY
>TRBV5-4|-
ASSLGTAQETQY
>TRBV2|-
ASRDPMVSYEQY
>TRBV11-3|few
ASAAGTETQY
>TRBV12-3/TRBV12-4|-
ASSFGRGSYEQY
>TRBV18|-
ASSPGTKGETQY
>TRBV10-2|few
ASSVGGTYGYT
>TRBV19|few
ASSNSGSYDEQY
>TRBV7-3|many
ASSPGTSEYNEQF
>TRBV10-3|-
AISPGQGGNEQF
>TRBV2|-
ASSEVAGAYEQY
>TRBV5-4|many
ASSFPSGVQGTQY
>TRBV12-3/TRBV12-4|-
ASSLRPSGSTDTQY
>TRBV5-1|-
ASSSGLTGTEAF
>TRBV7-9|-
ASSLVGVKQY
>TRBV12-3/TRBV12-4|many
ASSHYGQGFYGYT
>TRBV19|-
ASSIGQQGQNTGELF
>TRBV13|many
ASREGPGNYEQY
>TRBV29-1|-
SVAKVRTYEQY
>TRBV19|few
ASSMTTVGLAAYNEQF
>TRBV12-3/TRBV12-4|-
ASSLGGLETQY
>TRBV12-3/TRBV12-4|-
ASPLRVQVRLDEQY
>TRBV20-1|many
SATYGGRYNEQF
>TRBV7-6|many
ASSLAMAGGNQPQH
>TRBV6-1|-
ASRVGGNTGELF
>TRBV6-6|-
ASRPRQGEKLF
>TRBV11-2|-
ASSSRTLGGNEQF
>TRBV11-2|-
ASTIRTVTYEQY
>TRBV7-9|many
ASSLDGQWHTEAF
>TRBV5-1|few
ASRFPRDRALTDTQY